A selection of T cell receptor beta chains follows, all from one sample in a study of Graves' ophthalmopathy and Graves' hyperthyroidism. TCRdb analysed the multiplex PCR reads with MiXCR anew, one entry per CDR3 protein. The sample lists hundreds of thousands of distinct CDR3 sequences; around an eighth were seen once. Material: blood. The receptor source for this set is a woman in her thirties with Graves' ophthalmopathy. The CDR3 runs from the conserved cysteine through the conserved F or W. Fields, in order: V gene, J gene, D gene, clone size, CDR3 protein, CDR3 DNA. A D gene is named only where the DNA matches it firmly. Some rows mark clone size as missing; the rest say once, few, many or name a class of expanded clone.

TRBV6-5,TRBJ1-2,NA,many,CASSYGGGADYGYTF,TGTGCCAGCAGTTACGGGGGAGGCGCGGACTATGGCTACACCTTC
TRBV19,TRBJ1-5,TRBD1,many,CASTPTGRHQPQHF,TGTGCCAGTACCCCGACAGGGAGGCATCAGCCCCAGCATTTT
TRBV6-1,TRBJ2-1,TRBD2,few,CASSEAVLAGVGQFF,TGTGCCAGCAGTGAAGCCGTCTTAGCGGGCGTTGGGCAGTTCTTC
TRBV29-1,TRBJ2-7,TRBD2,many,CSVGGTSGEQYF,TGCAGCGTTGGGGGAACTAGCGGAGAGCAGTACTTC
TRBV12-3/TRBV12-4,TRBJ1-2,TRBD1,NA,CASSADDRAANYGYTF,TGTGCCAGCAGTGCCGATGACAGGGCTGCTAACTATGGCTACACCTTC
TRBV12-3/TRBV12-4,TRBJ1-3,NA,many,CASRHMGNTIYF,TGTGCCAGCAGGCATATGGGAAACACCATATATTTT
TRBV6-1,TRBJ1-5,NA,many,CASSEGTAQGNQPQHF,TGTGCCAGCAGTGAAGGGACGGCCCAGGGCAATCAGCCCCAGCATTTT
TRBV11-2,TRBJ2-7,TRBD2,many,CASSSTSGGFNEQYF,TGTGCCAGCAGCTCTACTAGCGGGGGCTTCAACGAGCAGTACTTC
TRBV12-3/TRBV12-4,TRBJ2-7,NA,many,CASSPGGTGTYEQYF,TGTGCCAGCAGCCCAGGGGGAACAGGGACTTACGAGCAGTACTTC
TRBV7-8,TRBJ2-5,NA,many,CASSLTRGRETQYF,TGTGCCAGCAGCCTTACGCGAGGAAGGGAGACCCAGTACTTC
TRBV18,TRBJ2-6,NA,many,CASSPSGQVSGANVLTF,TGTGCCAGCTCACCGTCCGGGCAAGTCTCTGGGGCCAACGTCCTGACTTTC
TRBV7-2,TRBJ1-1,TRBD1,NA,CASSWDRAPNTEAFF,TGTGCCAGCAGCTGGGACAGGGCCCCGAACACTGAAGCTTTCTTT
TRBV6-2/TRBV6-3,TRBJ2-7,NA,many,CASRAGQNYEQYF,TGTGCCAGCAGGGCCGGACAGAACTACGAGCAGTACTTC
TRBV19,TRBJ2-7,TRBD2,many,CASSRTSAYEQYF,TGTGCCAGTAGCAGGACTAGCGCCTACGAGCAGTACTTC
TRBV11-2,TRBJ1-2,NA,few,CASSLVINDYGYTF,TGTGCCAGCAGCTTAGTAATCAATGACTATGGCTACACCTTC
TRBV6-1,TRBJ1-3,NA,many,CASSGYTGNTIYF,TGTGCCAGCAGCGGTTATACGGGAAACACCATATATTTT
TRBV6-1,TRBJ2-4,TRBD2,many,CASSEVRDYYF,TGTGCCAGCAGTGAAGTGCGGGACTACTACTTC
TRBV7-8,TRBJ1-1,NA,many,CASSTTPRDIYTEAFF,TGTGCCAGCAGCACCACCCCCCGGGACATTTACACTGAAGCTTTCTTT
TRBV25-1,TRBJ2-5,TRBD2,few,CASSLSGGYQETQYF,TGTGCCAGCAGCCTTAGCGGGGGGTACCAAGAGACCCAGTACTTC
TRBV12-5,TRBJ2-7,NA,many,CASGLRDTRYEQYF,TGTGCTAGTGGTTTGAGGGACACACGATACGAGCAGTACTTC
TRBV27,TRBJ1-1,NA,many,CASSLVGAEAFF,TGTGCCAGCAGTTTAGTAGGGGCTGAAGCTTTCTTT
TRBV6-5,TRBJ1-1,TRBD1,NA,CASSYSMTGGGTEAFF,TGTGCCAGCAGTTACTCCATGACAGGGGGGGGCACTGAAGCTTTCTTT
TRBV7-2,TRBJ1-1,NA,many,CASSLSQGRGEAFF,TGTGCCAGCAGCTTATCGCAGGGTAGGGGTGAAGCTTTCTTT
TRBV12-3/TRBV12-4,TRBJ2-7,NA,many,CASSLGAYYYEQYF,TGTGCCAGCAGTTTAGGGGCTTACTACTACGAGCAGTACTTC
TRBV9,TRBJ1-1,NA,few,CASSVDPGTEAFF,TGTGCCAGCAGCGTAGATCCTGGCACTGAAGCTTTCTTT
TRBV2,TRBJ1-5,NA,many,CASSEGQVLGNQPQHF,TGTGCCAGCAGTGAAGGACAGGTTTTGGGCAATCAGCCCCAGCATTTT
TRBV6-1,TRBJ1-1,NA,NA,CASSPGVFEAFF,TGTGCCAGCAGTCCTGGGGTGTTTGAAGCTTTCTTT
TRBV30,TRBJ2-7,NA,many,CAWRGGTEFPYEQYF,TGTGCCTGGAGGGGCGGGACCGAGTTCCCCTACGAGCAGTACTTC
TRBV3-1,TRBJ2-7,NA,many,CASSQVETGLDEQYF,TGTGCCAGCAGCCAAGTGGAGACCGGTTTGGACGAGCAGTACTTC
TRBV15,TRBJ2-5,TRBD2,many,CATSRSPRGGEETQYF,TGTGCCACCAGCAGATCCCCCCGGGGGGGCGAAGAGACCCAGTACTTC
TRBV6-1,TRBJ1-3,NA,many,CASSRWEGNSGNTIYF,TGTGCCAGCAGTCGATGGGAGGGAAACTCTGGAAACACCATATATTTT
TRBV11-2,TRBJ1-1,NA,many,CASSYQGVWTEAFF,TGTGCCAGCAGCTACCAGGGTGTTTGGACTGAAGCTTTCTTT
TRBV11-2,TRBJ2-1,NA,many,CASSLAWHEQFF,TGTGCCAGCAGCTTAGCGTGGCATGAGCAGTTCTTC
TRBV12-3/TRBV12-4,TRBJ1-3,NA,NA,CASSLRENTIYF,TGTGCCAGCAGTTTACGGGAAAACACCATATATTTT
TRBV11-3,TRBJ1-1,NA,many,CASQELRTDAEAFF,TGTGCCAGCCAAGAATTGAGGACAGACGCTGAAGCTTTCTTT
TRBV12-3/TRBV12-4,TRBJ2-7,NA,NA,CASSKALYEQYF,TGTGCCAGCAGTAAAGCTCTCTACGAGCAGTACTTC
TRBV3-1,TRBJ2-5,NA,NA,CASSQGSLPIHIQETQYF,TGTGCCAGCAGCCAAGGATCTCTGCCTATACATATCCAAGAGACCCAGTACTTC
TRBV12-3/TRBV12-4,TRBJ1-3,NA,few,CASSFIDTIYF,TGTGCCAGCAGTTTCATTGACACCATATATTTT
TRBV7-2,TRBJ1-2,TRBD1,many,CASSLSGTGAVGYTF,TGTGCCAGCAGCTTAAGCGGGACAGGGGCCGTCGGCTACACCTTC
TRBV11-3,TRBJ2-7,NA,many,CASGHNSYEQYF,TGTGCCAGCGGGCATAACTCCTACGAGCAGTACTTC